One sample yielded the 16 T cell receptor beta chains listed below, sequenced in a study of immune evolution from preneoplasia to lung adenocarcinoma. Repertoires were generated with immunoSEQ multiplex PCR, while TCRdb's copy carries only in-frame clones and drops some. The sample includes 25,000 to 30,000 clones, just under 75% of them seen just once. The sequencing sample was made of FFPE invasive lung adenocarcinoma tissue. The origin of the receptors is a person between 55 and 70 years old with invasive lung adenocarcinoma. Some clones in this sample may be carry-over from other donors' samples.

This clone was counted between two and nine times. V gene TRBV2 combines with J gene TRBJ2-3; D is uncertain. This CDR3 is 13 amino acids long. Between the trimmed V and J ends, which lost 3 bases and 3 bases, there was a span of 7 bases. Germline V lookup: CDR1 SNHLY, CDR2 FYNNEI. The CDR3 region has the DNA TGTGCCAGCAGTGACCAGACTACAGATACGCAGTATTTT. Its translation: CASSDQTTDTQYF.

The chain employs TRBV5-4 and TRBJ2-3, with TRBD1 as a possible D gene (5 bases). Germline V lookup: CDR1 SGHNT, CDR2 YYREEE (reference sequence). With 3 bases removed from V and 2 bases from J, the gap between germline ends came to 10 bases. This CDR3 is built from 14 residues. The CDR3 DNA follows: TGTGCCAGCAGCTGGGGCGGATCCACAGATACGCAGTATTTT. This translates into CASSWGGSTDTQYF. Based on the CDR3 plus reference TRBV5-4 and TRBJ2-3, the full variable domain is ETGVTQSPTHLIKTRGQQVTLRCSSQSGHNTVSWYQQALGQGPQFIFQYYREEENGRGNFPPRFSGLQFPNYSSELNVNALELDDSALYLCASSWGGSTDTQYFGPGTRLTVL.

The chain recombines TRBV7-9 with TRBJ2-5; D might be TRBD2 (7 bases). CDR3 length equals 15 residues. Germline V CDR1 and CDR2: SEHNR, FQNEAQ (reference sequence). Trimming took 5 bases from V and 5 from J, leaving 18 bases between them. CDR3 sequence: CASSLGGAVVETQYF. In DNA form, the CDR3 reads TGTGCCAGCAGCCTAGGGGGGGCTGTGGTGGAGACCCAGTACTTC.

The chain recombines TRBV28 with TRBJ1-2; possible D gene TRBD1, 6 bases. V dropped 3 bases and J dropped 4 bases, with 21 bases sitting between them. The CDR3 has 17 amino acids. Germline CDR1 and CDR2: MDHEN and SYDVKM. The chain's CDR3 is CASSFPRQDVFSYGYTF. The CDR3 nucleotides read TGTGCCAGCAGTTTCCCACGACAGGACGTATTCTCCTATGGCTACACCTTC.

The chain couples TRBV5-4 to TRBJ2-5; weak D call: TRBD2 (6 bases). The CDR3 loop spans 15 amino acids. With 4 bases removed from V and 2 bases from J, the gap between germline ends came to 15 bases. CDR1 is SGHNT, CDR2 YYREEE, per germline (reference sequence). CDR3 sequence reads: CASSPVAGTQETQYF. As DNA, the CDR3 is TGTGCCAGCAGCCCTGTTGCCGGGACTCAAGAGACCCAGTACTTC.

The chain links TRBV27 to TRBJ2-5, with D maybe TRBD2 (5 bases). The CDR3 runs to 13 residues. V lost 6 bases and J 5 bases, leaving 13 bases between the germline ends. The V gene's germline CDR1 is MNHEY and CDR2 SMNVEV (reference sequence). This CDR3 reads CASRKRGQETQYF. Written as DNA, the CDR3 is TGTGCCAGCAGAAAGAGAGGGCAGGAGACCCAGTACTTC.

The V gene is TRBV7-9, the J gene TRBJ1-2; 7 bases are shared with TRBD1. The CDR3 is 16 amino acids. V was clipped by 5 bases and J by 4 bases; unmatched bases: 13. Germline values: CDR1 SEHNR, CDR2 FQNEAQ (reference sequence). The CDR3 sequence is CASSPAGTVPSYGYTF. CDR3 sequence (DNA): TGTGCCAGCAGCCCCGCCGGGACAGTGCCCTCCTATGGCTACACCTTC.

This CDR3 reads CSVTGGAGANVLTF. Here the CDR3 DNA reads TGCAGCGTAACAGGGGGCGCTGGGGCCAACGTCCTGACTTTC. This chain uses TRBV29-1 with TRBJ2-6, with 9 positions matching TRBD1. With 6 bases clipped from V and 2 bases from J, the junction kept 2 bases outside the gene matches. Germline CDR1 SQVTM, CDR2 ANQGSEA. The CDR3 contains 14 residues.

The V gene is TRBV5-1, the J gene TRBJ1-1, with a weak D call TRBD1 (5 bases). V gave up 7 bases and J gave up 6 bases, with 19 bases separating them. This CDR3 has 14 amino acids. Germline values: CDR1 SGHRS, CDR2 YFSETQ. This CDR3 reads CASSSQVGSAEAFF. As DNA, the CDR3 is TGCGCCAGCTCTTCACAGGTAGGGTCGGCTGAAGCTTTCTTT.

The chain has TRBV14 and TRBJ1-1, with D possibly matching TRBD1 (6 bases). Trimming removed 1 base from V and 8 bases from J, with 17 bases in between. Per the germline V gene, CDR1 is SGHDN and CDR2 is FVKESK. This CDR3 is 15 amino acids long. CDR3: CASSQAIEGVREAFF. CDR3 DNA: TGTGCCAGCAGCCAAGCCATTGAGGGGGTTCGGGAAGCTTTCTTT.

CDR3 coding DNA: TGTGCCAGTAGTATGACTTCAAGGGATACGCAGTATTTT. This encodes CASSMTSRDTQYF. This rearrangement joins TRBV19 to TRBJ2-3; D gene unclear. V lost 3 bases, J lost 6 bases, and 10 bases lay in between. The CDR3 spans 13 residues. In germline, CDR1 is LNHDA, CDR2 SQIVND (reference sequence).

The chain couples TRBV6-6 to TRBJ2-2; 8 bases fit TRBD2. The germline V gene has CDR1 MNHNY and CDR2 SVGAGI (reference sequence). The junction had 4 bases not matched to a gene; V was cut back by 6 bases and J by 1 base. The CDR3 sequence is 15 residues long. The CDR3 reads CASSYSGVNTGELFF. The CDR3 DNA is TGTGCCAGCAGCTATAGCGGGGTGAACACCGGGGAGCTGTTTTTT.

This chain's CDR3 is CSVKTGDGPAGYTF. In DNA, the CDR3 is TGCAGCGTAAAGACAGGGGATGGGCCTGCTGGCTACACCTTC. The rearrangement links TRBV29-1 to TRBJ1-2, with 8 bases matching TRBD1. Per the germline V gene, CDR1 is SQVTM and CDR2 is ANQGSEA. The CDR3 extends over 14 amino acids. J gave up 7 bases and V 6 bases, and 13 bases lay outside the gene matches.

In regard to this clone: Compared with germline, one end of the junction differs, possibly owing to a read error. The chain employs TRBV27 and TRBJ2-2; D is uncertain. The germline CDR1 and CDR2 sequences are MNHEY and SMNVEV (reference sequence). This CDR3 spans 13 amino acids. The CDR3 loop is CTSRLTDTGELFF. Here the CDR3 DNA reads TGTACCAGCAGACTGACCGACACCGGGGAGCTGTTTTTT.

The chain couples TRBV6-6 to TRBJ2-1; 9 bases align to TRBD1. V lost 5 bases to trimming and J lost 5 bases; unmatched junction nucleotides: 10. From germline, CDR1 is MNHNY and CDR2 SVGAGI (reference sequence). This CDR3 has 16 amino acids. CDR3 sequence: CASSPLDRGGDNEQFF. CDR3 sequence (DNA): TGTGCCAGCAGTCCGCTAGACAGGGGGGGGGACAATGAGCAGTTCTTC.

The chain couples TRBV18 to TRBJ1-5, with unresolved D. This CDR3 has 15 amino acids. Germline V CDR1 and CDR2: KGHSH, LQKENI. V dropped 3 bases and J dropped 3 bases, with 12 bases sitting between them. CDR3 coding DNA: TGTGCCAGCTCACCGACCACAGATCTCAATCAGCCCCAGCATTTT. Amino acids: CASSPTTDLNQPQHF.